Listed below are T cell receptor beta chains from one sample, sequenced in a study of blood T cell repertoires in COVID-19. Repertoires were generated with immunoSEQ multiplex PCR, while TCRdb's copy carries only in-frame clones and drops some. The sample yields some 200,000 clones, about 80% seen once. The sample comprised peripheral blood. Receptor source: a woman aged 55-69 years with acute or convalescent COVID-19. The CDR3 runs from the conserved cysteine through the conserved F or W. The order of the fields is D gene, V gene, clone size, J gene, CDR3 protein, CDR3 DNA. The D gene is left open where the match is weak. Size is stated for part of the rows, as once, few or many counts, or as a class when the clone is expanded.

-	TRBV18	-	TRBJ1-3	CASSPQRSGNTIYF	TGTGCCAGCTCACCACAGAGGTCTGGAAACACCATATATTTT
-	TRBV7-3	-	TRBJ1-3	CASSLSGGPGNTIYF	TGTGCCAGCAGCTTATCTGGCGGTCCCGGAAACACCATATATTTT
-	TRBV28	-	TRBJ2-2	CASSSEVWAGELFF	TGTGCCAGCAGTTCCGAGGTTTGGGCCGGGGAGCTGTTTTTT
TRBD1	TRBV5-1	-	TRBJ2-5	CASSPYLTGDAETQYF	TGCGCCAGCAGCCCCTACTTGACAGGGGATGCAGAGACCCAGTACTTC
-	TRBV5-1	-	TRBJ1-1	CASNPAPGQNEAFF	TGCGCCAGCAATCCTGCCCCCGGACAGAATGAAGCTTTCTTT
-	TRBV21-1	-	TRBJ1-4	CAFNRVVGATNEKLFF	TGTGCCTTCAACAGGGTTGTGGGTGCAACTAATGAAAAACTGTTTTTT
TRBD1	TRBV19	few	TRBJ1-2	CASSPSLGQGYGIGGYTF	TGTGCCAGTAGCCCCTCCCTTGGACAGGGGTATGGAATAGGCGGCTACACCTTC
-	TRBV6-1	-	TRBJ2-3	CASSERWTDTQYF	TGTGCCAGCAGTGAGCGTTGGACAGATACGCAGTATTTT
TRBD1	TRBV6-2/TRBV6-3	-	TRBJ2-6	CASSGTGLTGANVLTF	TGTGCCAGCAGTGGGACAGGGTTAACTGGGGCCAACGTCCTGACTTTC
TRBD1	TRBV7-2	-	TRBJ2-3	CASSSWTGERDTQYF	TGTGCCAGCAGCTCGTGGACAGGGGAAAGAGATACGCAGTATTTT
TRBD2	TRBV9	few	TRBJ2-3	CASSVGTTLKPDTQYF	TGTGCCAGCAGCGTGGGGACTACACTTAAACCAGATACGCAGTATTTT
-	TRBV28	-	TRBJ1-1	CASSSPSGGHTEAFF	TGTGCCAGCAGTTCCCCGTCGGGGGGCCACACTGAAGCTTTCTTT
TRBD1	TRBV29-1	-	TRBJ2-5	CSVPGTGVGETQYF	TGCAGCGTTCCTGGGACAGGGGTCGGGGAGACCCAGTACTTC
-	TRBV30	-	TRBJ1-2	CGVHRQKANYGYTF	TGTGGAGTTCACCGACAGAAGGCTAACTATGGCTACACCTTC
-	TRBV3-1/TRBV3-2	-	TRBJ2-3	CASSQDARGVDTQYF	TGTGCCAGCAGCCAAGATGCCAGGGGTGTTGATACGCAGTATTTT
TRBD1	TRBV7-2	-	TRBJ1-1	CASSLYGQANTEAFF	TGTGCCAGCAGCCTCTACGGACAGGCGAACACTGAAGCTTTCTTT
-	TRBV10-3	-	TRBJ1-1	CATGSGVTEAFF	TGTGCCACGGGGTCAGGGGTCACTGAAGCTTTCTTT
TRBD1	TRBV27	-	TRBJ2-7	CASRGRGHEQYF	TGTGCCAGCAGGGGCAGGGGGCACGAGCAGTACTTC
-	TRBV6-6	-	TRBJ1-3	CASSSQTGPGNTIYF	TGTGCCAGCAGTAGCCAAACAGGGCCTGGAAACACCATATATTTT
-	TRBV5-1	once	TRBJ2-5	CASSVSPTRGETQYF	TGCGCCAGCAGCGTCTCTCCGACCCGAGGGGAGACCCAGTACTTC
TRBD1	TRBV5-4	-	TRBJ1-4	CASSLAGQLNEKLFF	TGTGCCAGCAGCTTGGCGGGACAGCTTAATGAAAAACTGTTTTTT
-	TRBV7-8	-	TRBJ1-2	CASSPVRGNDGYTF	TGTGCCAGCAGCCCTGTCCGGGGAAACGATGGCTACACCTTC
TRBD1	TRBV12-3/TRBV12-4	-	TRBJ1-2	CASRKDRAYGYTF	TGTGCCAGCAGGAAGGACAGGGCGTATGGCTACACCTTC
TRBD1	TRBV19	once	TRBJ1-5	CASKDRGNQPQHF	TGTGCCAGTAAGGACAGGGGCAATCAGCCCCAGCATTTT
TRBD2	TRBV30	-	TRBJ2-5	CAWSGGGRETQYF	TGTGCCTGGAGCGGTGGCGGGAGGGAGACCCAGTACTTC
-	TRBV12-3/TRBV12-4	-	TRBJ1-2	CASSPGSRYGYTF	TGTGCCAGCAGTCCAGGGTCCCGCTATGGCTACACCTTC
-	TRBV23-1	-	TRBJ1-2	CASSQSDRSLRGGYTF	TGCGCCAGCAGTCAATCGGATCGAAGCCTAAGGGGAGGCTACACCTTC
-	TRBV7-9	-	TRBJ2-2	CASSPSNTGELFF	TGTGCCAGCAGCCCTAGTAACACCGGGGAGCTGTTTTTT
TRBD1	TRBV11-1	few	TRBJ2-2	CASSGGQIARELFF	TGTGCCAGCAGCGGGGGACAGATCGCCCGGGAGCTGTTTTTT
-	TRBV12-3/TRBV12-4	-	TRBJ1-6	CASIRAGASPLHF	TGTGCCAGCATCCGAGCCGGAGCGTCACCCCTCCACTTT
TRBD2	TRBV19	-	TRBJ2-2	CASSRSGGRTGELFF	TGTGCCAGTAGTAGAAGCGGGGGGCGCACCGGGGAGCTGTTTTTT
TRBD2	TRBV27	once	TRBJ2-3	CASRTSGLAGGTDTQYF	TGTGCCAGCAGGACGTCGGGACTAGCGGGGGGCACAGATACGCAGTATTTT
-	TRBV5-8	-	TRBJ1-4	CASSLSGTANEKLFF	TGTGCCAGCAGCTTGAGCGGGACCGCTAATGAAAAACTGTTTTTT
-	TRBV6-5	-	TRBJ1-1	CASSLLRARSTEAFF	TGTGCCAGCAGCCTATTGAGGGCTCGAAGCACTGAAGCTTTCTTT
TRBD1	TRBV6-5	-	TRBJ2-7	CASSRDRGLAEQYF	TGTGCCAGCAGTCGGGACAGGGGATTGGCAGAGCAGTACTTC
-	TRBV24-1	-	TRBJ2-1	CATRAGPYNEQFF	TGTGCCACCAGGGCAGGGCCCTACAATGAGCAGTTCTTC
TRBD1	TRBV11-2	-	TRBJ2-7	CASRGTGGSIVYEQYF	TGTGCCAGCCGCGGGACAGGGGGCTCAATCGTTTACGAGCAGTACTTC
-	TRBV30	-	TRBJ1-1	CAWSSWGPGEAFF	TGTGCCTGGAGTTCCTGGGGGCCTGGTGAAGCTTTCTTT
-	TRBV12-3/TRBV12-4	-	TRBJ1-1	CASSQRDEAFF	TGTGCCAGCAGTCAACGGGATGAAGCTTTCTTT
TRBD1	TRBV19	-	TRBJ1-2	CASSRLPGQGDGYTF	TGTGCCAGTAGTCGCCTGCCGGGACAGGGCGATGGCTACACCTTC
-	TRBV29-1	once	TRBJ2-6	CSVGLRFSGANVLTF	TGCAGCGTAGGACTACGCTTTTCTGGGGCCAACGTCCTGACTTTC
TRBD1	TRBV3-1/TRBV3-2	-	TRBJ1-1	CASSQSAVGQGNTEAFF	TGTGCCAGCAGCCAAAGCGCCGTCGGACAGGGGAACACTGAAGCTTTCTTT
-	TRBV27	few	TRBJ1-6	CARRAKFRVTSLPLHF	TGTGCCAGACGTGCCAAATTCAGGGTAACGTCGCTTCCCCTCCACTTT
TRBD1	TRBV30	-	TRBJ2-5	CAWGLQGGETQYF	TGTGCCTGGGGCTTACAGGGGGGAGAGACCCAGTACTTC
-	TRBV7-2	-	TRBJ1-2	CASSTMVSGGGYTF	TGTGCCAGCAGTACGATGGTGTCAGGTGGTGGCTACACCTTC
-	TRBV29-1	-	TRBJ2-1	CSVPGRHNEQFF	TGCAGCGTACCGGGGAGGCACAATGAGCAGTTCTTC
-	TRBV7-9	-	TRBJ2-1	CASSLALSGTYNEQFF	TGTGCCAGCAGCTTAGCCCTCAGCGGAACCTACAATGAGCAGTTCTTC
-	TRBV28	-	TRBJ1-2	CASSLGGRGYGYTF	TGTGCCAGCAGTTTGGGGGGGCGAGGCTATGGCTACACCTTC
-	TRBV5-1	many	TRBJ1-3	CASSVGHPSSGNTIYF	TGCGCCAGCAGCGTGGGACATCCAAGCTCTGGAAACACCATATATTTT
-	TRBV7-2	-	TRBJ2-3	CASSPGIAANTQYF	TGTGCCAGCAGCCCTGGCATCGCGGCGAATACGCAGTATTTT
TRBD1	TRBV30	-	TRBJ1-3	CAWSVLRGPGNTIYF	TGTGCCTGGAGTGTACTAAGGGGGCCTGGAAACACCATATATTTT
TRBD1	TRBV9	-	TRBJ1-2	CASSPRQGEGYTF	TGTGCCAGCAGCCCACGACAGGGAGAAGGCTACACCTTC